Shown below are 19 T cell receptor beta chains from a single sample sequenced in a study of response to subunit inactivated influenza vaccine. TCRdb itself ran the RT-PCR reads through MiXCR, one entry per CDR3 protein. The data contain approximately 200,000 distinct CDR3 sequences, approximately 15% of them singletons. The specimen comprised CD8+ T cells sorted from PBMCs, sampled roughly 5 days after vaccination. The receptors stem from a man aged 50 to 60 who received an inactivated influenza vaccine.

This clonotype came up a few times. The CDR3 coding sequence is TGCAGCGCGACAGGGGTGAGGTTCTACGAGCAGTACTTC. Translating it yields CSATGVRFYEQYF. The rearrangement links TRBV29-1 to TRBJ2-7; 8 positions agree with TRBD1. The CDR3 has 13 residues. Germline V gene lookup returns CDR1 SQVTM and CDR2 ANQGSEA. Losses at the gene ends were 7 bases for V and 3 bases for J; bases not matched to a gene: 8.

A few counts support this clonotype. This chain connects TRBV12-3 or TRBV12-4 to TRBJ2-7; no clear D gene. Trimming removed 6 bases from V and 5 bases from J, with 17 bases in between. The CDR3 length is 14 residues. The CDR3 coding sequence is TGTGCCAGCAGCCCCTCAAGGCCTTCCGACGAGCAGTACTTC. It translates to CASSPSRPSDEQYF.

This clonotype has ten or more counts. The chain couples TRBV29-1 to TRBJ2-2; 11 bases are a match to TRBD1. From germline, CDR1 is SQVTM and CDR2 ANQGSEA. The CDR3 has 15 amino acids. The V segment lost 4 bases and the J segment 7 bases; nucleotides outside the gene matches: 8. CDR3 DNA sequence: TGCAGCGTTGTCCCGGACAGGGGGCTTATCGGGGAGCTGTTTTTT. It specifies CSVVPDRGLIGELFF.

This clonotype has more than one count but fewer than ten. The rearrangement uses TRBV27 and TRBJ1-1; maybe TRBD1 (6 bases). Trimming took off 1 base at V and 5 bases at J, with 11 bases between the two ends. CDR1 and CDR2 (germline): MNHEY, SMNVEV (reference sequence). This CDR3 has 14 amino acids. CDR3 nucleotide sequence: TGTGCCAGCAGTTTATTAACAGGGCCTACTGAAGCTTTCTTT. Residues: CASSLLTGPTEAFF.

V gene TRBV12-3 or TRBV12-4 combines with J gene TRBJ2-1, with TRBD2 matching over 13 bases. CDR3 length equals 15 residues. V was clipped by 4 bases and J by 8 bases; unmatched bases: 5. This CDR3 reads CASSWGLAGIDEQFF. DNA for the CDR3: TGTGCCAGCAGTTGGGGACTAGCGGGAATCGATGAGCAGTTCTTC.

At least ten counts were recorded for this clonotype. The rearrangement uses TRBV15 and TRBJ1-2, with 7 bases lining up with TRBD1. The germline V gene encodes CDR1 LNHNV and CDR2 YYDKDF (reference sequence). This CDR3 has 15 amino acids. V was clipped by 0 bases and J by 6 bases; unmatched bases: 7. CDR3 residues: CATSRDMGQIDGYTF. The CDR3 DNA sequence: TGTGCCACCAGCAGAGATATGGGACAGATAGATGGCTACACCTTC.

This clonotype occurred many times. The genes are TRBV27 and TRBJ2-1, with 11 positions matching TRBD1. CDR1 is MNHEY and CDR2 is SMNVEV in the germline V gene (reference sequence). This CDR3 has 15 amino acids. With 5 bases clipped from V and 5 bases from J, the junction kept 5 bases outside the gene matches. CDR3 nucleotide sequence: TGTGCCAGCAGTGTAGGGACAGGGGGTAACAATGAGCAGTTCTTC. It yields the protein CASSVGTGGNNEQFF.

CDR3 protein: CASSLGGSSTLPYEQYF. CDR3 sequence (DNA): TGTGCCAGCAGCTTAGGAGGATCCTCGACCCTTCCCTACGAGCAGTACTTC. The chain recombines TRBV7-2 with TRBJ2-7; D call uncertain. V was cut by 1 base and J by 2 bases, with 18 bases left in between. Germline loops: CDR1 SGHTA, CDR2 FQGNSA. The CDR3 contains 17 residues. The full variable domain, with the rest looked up from reference TRBV7-2 and TRBJ2-7, is GAGVSQSPSNKVTEKGKDVELRCDPISGHTALYWYRQSLGQGLEFLIYFQGNSAPDKSGLPSDRFSAERTGGSVSTLTIQRTQQEDSAVYLCASSLGGSSTLPYEQYFGPGTRLTVT.

This clonotype was seen a few times. The chain links TRBV6-2 or TRBV6-3 to TRBJ2-5; D unresolved. V dropped 2 bases and J dropped 2 bases, with 12 bases sitting between them. Germline V CDR1 and CDR2: MNHEY, SVGEGT. The CDR3 is 15 residues long. The CDR3 loop is CASSYPEFGQETQYF. The CDR3 DNA reads TGTGCCAGCAGTTACCCGGAATTTGGACAAGAGACCCAGTACTTC.

In its sample, this clonotype was seen a few times. This chain uses TRBV20-1 with TRBJ2-7; D remains ambiguous. Germline V lookup: CDR1 DFQATT, CDR2 SNEGSKA (reference sequence). CDR3 length: 16 amino acids. The germline V and J ends were trimmed by 3 bases and 0 bases, with 18 bases remaining between them. CDR3 DNA sequence: TGCAGTGCTAGGCCCATCGACAAGGGATACTCCTACGAGCAGTACTTC. Residues: CSARPIDKGYSYEQYF.

This clonotype was recorded many times. The V and J genes are TRBV12-3 or TRBV12-4 and TRBJ2-1, with TRBD2 matching 15 bases. The CDR3 runs to 17 residues. Unmatched junction bases numbered 12, after V lost 7 bases and J lost 8 bases. In nucleotides, the CDR3 is TGTGCCAGCACCAAACCGTGGACTAGCGGGAGGGAAGATGAGCAGTTCTTC. Its translation: CASTKPWTSGREDEQFF.

This clonotype was detected only a few times. V usage is TRBV20-1 and J usage is TRBJ2-7; no clear D. The CDR3 loop spans 14 amino acids. Germline V lookup: CDR1 DFQATT, CDR2 SNEGSKA (reference sequence). Trimming took off 2 bases at V and 2 bases at J, with 13 bases between the two ends. The DNA of the CDR3 is TGCAGTGCTAGAAAAGCCGACGACCCCTACGAGCAGTACTTC. Its protein is CSARKADDPYEQYF.

This clonotype was counted a few times. The chain recombines TRBV12-3 or TRBV12-4 with TRBJ2-3; 7 bases map to TRBD1. V was clipped by 5 bases and J by 0 bases; unmatched bases: 5. The CDR3 runs 15 residues. The CDR3 DNA reads as TGTGCCAGCAGTCTAAGACAGGGTAGCACAGATACGCAGTATTTT. It is translated as CASSLRQGSTDTQYF.

The genes are TRBV5-6 and TRBJ2-1; D remains ambiguous. The germline V gene encodes CDR1 SGHDT and CDR2 YYEEEE. This CDR3 is built from 12 residues. V was trimmed by 2 bases and J by 7 bases, leaving 7 bases between them. The CDR3 sequence: CASSLGKNEQFF. As DNA, the CDR3 is TGTGCCAGCAGCTTAGGGAAGAATGAGCAGTTCTTC.

This clonotype was recorded many times. V usage is TRBV12-3 or TRBV12-4 and J usage is TRBJ2-3, with 9 positions matching TRBD2. V dropped 4 bases and J dropped 2; count of bases not matched to a gene: 7. The CDR3 contains 16 residues. The CDR3 is CASSSPGTSYTDTQYF. The CDR3 nucleotides are TGTGCCAGCAGTTCCCCCGGGACTAGCTACACAGATACGCAGTATTTT.

The chain joins TRBV12-3 or TRBV12-4 to TRBJ2-5; TRBD2 matches 8 bases. CDR3 length: 14 residues. Trimming at V came to 10 bases and at J to 5 bases, leaving 12 bases not matched to a gene. The CDR3: CATQTSEGRETQYF. The DNA of the CDR3 is TGTGCCACCCAGACTAGCGAGGGTAGGGAGACCCAGTACTTC.

This clonotype was observed a handful of times. The chain uses TRBV3-1 and TRBJ2-1, with 10 nucleotides matching TRBD2. The CDR3 runs to 19 residues. Trimming at V came to 1 base and at J to 7 bases, leaving 16 bases not matched to a gene. Germline V CDR1 and CDR2: LGHDT, YNNKEL (reference sequence). In nucleotides, the CDR3 is TGTGCCAGCAGCCAAGGAACAAGGCCCCTAGCGGGAGTAAGGAATGAGCAGTTCTTC. Its translation: CASSQGTRPLAGVRNEQFF.

In its sample, this clonotype was seen a few times. The V gene is TRBV25-1, the J gene TRBJ2-2; 10 bases align to TRBD2. V dropped 5 bases and J dropped 7; count of bases not matched to a gene: 7. CDR3 length: 15 amino acids. CDR1 is MGHDK and CDR2 is SYGVNS in the germline V gene. The CDR3 loop is CASSPLAGVIGELFF. In DNA, the CDR3 is TGTGCCAGCAGTCCCCTAGCGGGAGTGATCGGGGAGCTGTTTTTT.

V gene TRBV21-1 combines with J gene TRBJ2-7. TRBV21-1 is listed as a pseudogene. This CDR3 spans 13 amino acids. CDR3 DNA sequence: TGTGCCAGCAGCAAGGGTCTTTCCTACGAGCAGTACTTC. Encoded protein: CASSKGLSYEQYF.